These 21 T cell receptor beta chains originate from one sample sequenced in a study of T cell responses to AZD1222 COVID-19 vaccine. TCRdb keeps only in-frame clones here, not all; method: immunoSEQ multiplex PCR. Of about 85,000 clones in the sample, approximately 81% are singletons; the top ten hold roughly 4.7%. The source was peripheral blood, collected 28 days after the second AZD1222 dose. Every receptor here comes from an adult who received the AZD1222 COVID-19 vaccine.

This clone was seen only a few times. CDR3 residues: CASSRTGLTYEQYF. The CDR3 nucleotides read TGTGCCAGCAGCCGGACAGGGCTAACGTACGAGCAGTACTTC. The gene calls are TRBV6-2 or TRBV6-3 and TRBJ2-7, with 8 bases that match TRBD1. The CDR3 spans 14 residues. The V and J ends lost 6 bases and 4 bases, in that order; junction bases with no gene match: 8. Germline assignment: CDR1 MNHEY and CDR2 SVGEGT.

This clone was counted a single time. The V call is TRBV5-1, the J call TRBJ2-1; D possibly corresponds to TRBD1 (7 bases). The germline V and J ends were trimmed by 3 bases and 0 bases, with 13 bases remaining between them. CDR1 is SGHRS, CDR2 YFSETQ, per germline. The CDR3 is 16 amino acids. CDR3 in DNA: TGCGCCAGCAGCTCCCAGGGGGGCCCCTCCTACAATGAGCAGTTCTTC. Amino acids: CASSSQGGPSYNEQFF.

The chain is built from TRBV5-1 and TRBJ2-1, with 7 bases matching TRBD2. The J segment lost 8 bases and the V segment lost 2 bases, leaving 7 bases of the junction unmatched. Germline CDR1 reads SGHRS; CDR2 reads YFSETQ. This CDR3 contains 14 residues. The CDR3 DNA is TGCGCCAGCAGCTTACGGGTAGGGAGGGATGAGCAGTTCTTC. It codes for CASSLRVGRDEQFF.

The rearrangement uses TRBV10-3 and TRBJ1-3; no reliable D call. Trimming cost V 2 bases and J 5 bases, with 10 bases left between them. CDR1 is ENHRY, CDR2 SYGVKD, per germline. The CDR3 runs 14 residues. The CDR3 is CAISEGTERNTIYF. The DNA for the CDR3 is TGTGCCATCAGTGAGGGCACAGAACGAAACACCATATATTTT.

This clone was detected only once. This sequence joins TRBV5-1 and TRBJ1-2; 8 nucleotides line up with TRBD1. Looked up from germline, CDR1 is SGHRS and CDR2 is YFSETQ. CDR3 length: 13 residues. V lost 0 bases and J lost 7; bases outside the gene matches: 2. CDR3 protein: CASSLGQGSGYTF. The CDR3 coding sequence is TGCGCCAGCAGCTTGGGACAGGGGAGTGGCTACACCTTC.

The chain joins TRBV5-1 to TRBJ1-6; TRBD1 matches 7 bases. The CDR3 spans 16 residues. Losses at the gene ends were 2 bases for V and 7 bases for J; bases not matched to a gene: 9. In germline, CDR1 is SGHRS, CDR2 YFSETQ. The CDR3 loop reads CASSFSRGASNSPLHF. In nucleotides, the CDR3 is TGCGCCAGCAGCTTTAGCAGGGGGGCCTCCAATTCACCCCTCCACTTT.

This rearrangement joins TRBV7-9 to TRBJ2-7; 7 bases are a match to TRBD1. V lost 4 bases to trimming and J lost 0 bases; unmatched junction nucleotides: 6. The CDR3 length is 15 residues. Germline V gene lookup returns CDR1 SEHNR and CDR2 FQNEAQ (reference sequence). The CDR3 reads CASSSPQGVSYEQYF. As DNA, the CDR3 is TGTGCCAGCAGCTCTCCGCAGGGGGTCTCCTACGAGCAGTACTTC.

CDR3 sequence reads: CASSPQLGGADTQYF. In DNA, the CDR3 is TGCGCCAGCAGCCCCCAACTAGGGGGGGCAGATACGCAGTATTTT. V is TRBV5-1 and J is TRBJ2-3; perhaps TRBD2 as D (7 bases). The CDR3 runs 15 residues. The germline V gene has CDR1 SGHRS and CDR2 YFSETQ. The V end was cut by 4 bases, the J end by 4 bases, with 16 bases between.

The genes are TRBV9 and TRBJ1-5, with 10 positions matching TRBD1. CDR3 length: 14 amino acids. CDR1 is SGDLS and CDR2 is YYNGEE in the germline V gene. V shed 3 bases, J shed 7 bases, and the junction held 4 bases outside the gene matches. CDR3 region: CASSEGTGDQPQHF. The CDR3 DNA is TGTGCCAGCAGCGAGGGGACAGGGGACCAGCCCCAGCATTTT.

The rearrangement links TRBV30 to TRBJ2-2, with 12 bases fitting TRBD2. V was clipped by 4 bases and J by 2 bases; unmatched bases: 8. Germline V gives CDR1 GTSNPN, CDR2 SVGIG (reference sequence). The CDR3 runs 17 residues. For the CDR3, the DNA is TGTGCCTGGAATCGACTAGCGGGAGTTGGTAACACCGGGGAGCTGTTTTTT. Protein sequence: CAWNRLAGVGNTGELFF.

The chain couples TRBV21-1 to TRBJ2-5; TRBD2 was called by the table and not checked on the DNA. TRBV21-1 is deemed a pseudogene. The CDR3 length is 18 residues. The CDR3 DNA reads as TGTGCCAGCAGCAACGCGGGACTAGCGGGGAATATAGAAGAGACCCAGTACTTC. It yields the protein CASSNAGLAGNIEETQYF.

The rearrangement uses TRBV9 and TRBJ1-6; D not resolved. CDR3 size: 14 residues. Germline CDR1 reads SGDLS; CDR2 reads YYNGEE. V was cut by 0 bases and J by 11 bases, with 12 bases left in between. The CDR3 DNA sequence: TGTGCCAGCAGCGTAGGACAAGCCCCTCCACCCCTCCACTTT. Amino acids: CASSVGQAPPPLHF.

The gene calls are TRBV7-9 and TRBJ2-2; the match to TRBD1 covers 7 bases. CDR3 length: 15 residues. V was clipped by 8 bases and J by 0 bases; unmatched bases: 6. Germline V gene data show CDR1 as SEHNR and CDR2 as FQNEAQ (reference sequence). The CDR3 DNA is TGTGCCAGCGGGGGCAGGGGGACGAACACCGGGGAGCTGTTTTTT. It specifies CASGGRGTNTGELFF.

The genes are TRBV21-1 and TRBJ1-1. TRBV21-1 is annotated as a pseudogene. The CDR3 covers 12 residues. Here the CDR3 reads CASHSGDYGAFF. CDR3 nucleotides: TGTGCCAGCCACTCAGGGGACTACGGTGCTTTCTTT.

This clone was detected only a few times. This CDR3 reads CASSQPEGSDTQYF. The DNA for the CDR3 is TGTGCCAGCAGCCAACCCGAGGGGTCAGATACGCAGTATTTT. The chain uses TRBV4-2 and TRBJ2-3, with D possibly called TRBD1 or TRBD2 (5 bases each). Germline CDR1 reads LGHNA; CDR2 reads YNFKEQ. The CDR3 loop spans 14 amino acids. V lost 2 bases to trimming and J lost 4 bases, with 10 bases between them.

CDR3: CASSLGPADQPQHF. The CDR3 DNA reads as TGTGCCAGCAGCTTAGGGCCAGCGGATCAGCCCCAGCATTTT. V is TRBV7-3 and J is TRBJ1-5; D is undetermined. V dropped 2 bases and J dropped 5 bases, with 10 bases sitting between them. The CDR3 contains 14 residues. CDR1 and CDR2 from the germline V gene are SGHTA and FQGTGA.

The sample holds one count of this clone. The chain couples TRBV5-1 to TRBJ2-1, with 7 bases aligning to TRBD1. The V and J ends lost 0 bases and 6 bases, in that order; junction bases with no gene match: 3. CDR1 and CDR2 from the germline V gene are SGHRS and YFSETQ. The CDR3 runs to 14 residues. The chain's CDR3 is CASSLGQGSNEQFF. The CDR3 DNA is TGCGCCAGCAGCTTGGGACAGGGATCCAATGAGCAGTTCTTC.

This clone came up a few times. The CDR3 spells CASSPSLAGQYF. The CDR3 nucleotides read TGTGCCAGCTCACCGTCACTAGCGGGGCAGTATTTT. J is TRBJ2-3 and V is TRBV18; TRBD2 agrees at 9 bases. J was trimmed by 11 bases and V by 3 bases; bases with no gene match: 3. The CDR3 length is 12 residues. The germline V gene encodes CDR1 KGHSH and CDR2 LQKENI.

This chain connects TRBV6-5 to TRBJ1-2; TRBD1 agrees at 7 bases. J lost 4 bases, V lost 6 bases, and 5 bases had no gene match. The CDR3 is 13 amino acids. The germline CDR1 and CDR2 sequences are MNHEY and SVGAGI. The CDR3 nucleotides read TGTGCCAGCAGGGCGGGACAGATCTATGGCTACACCTTC. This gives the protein CASRAGQIYGYTF.

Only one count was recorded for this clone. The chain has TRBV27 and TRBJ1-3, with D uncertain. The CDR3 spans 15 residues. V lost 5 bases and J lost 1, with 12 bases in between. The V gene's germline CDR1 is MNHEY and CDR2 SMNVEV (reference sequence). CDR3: CASSPLLSSGNTIYF. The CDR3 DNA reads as TGTGCCAGCAGTCCCCTCCTCTCATCTGGAAACACCATATATTTT.

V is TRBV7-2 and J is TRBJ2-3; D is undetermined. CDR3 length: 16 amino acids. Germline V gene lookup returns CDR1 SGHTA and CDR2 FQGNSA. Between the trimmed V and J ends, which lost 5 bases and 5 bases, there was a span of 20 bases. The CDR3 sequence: CASSTWTALMGDTQYF. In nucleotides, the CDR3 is TGTGCCAGCAGCACTTGGACCGCCCTGATGGGAGATACGCAGTATTTT.